This is a list of T cell receptor beta chains from one sample in a study of T cells of healthy individuals. One entry per CDR3 protein results from TCRdb running MiXCR on the 5' RACE reads. The table shows tens of thousands of distinct CDR3 sequences, with around 15% occurring only once. The receptors originated from a human donor in good health. CDR3s leave out the opening cysteine and the closing phenylalanine or tryptophan.

J gene: TRBJ2-1; V gene: TRBV9; CDR3 protein: ASSVDGTSLAGGIEQF
J gene: TRBJ2-2; V gene: TRBV12-3/TRBV12-4; CDR3 protein: ASRTQGTGELF
J gene: TRBJ1-2; V gene: TRBV14; CDR3 protein: ASSPWTGGPSAHYGYT
J gene: TRBJ1-5; V gene: TRBV6-2/TRBV6-3; CDR3 protein: ASSTGTGGDQPQH
J gene: TRBJ2-7; V gene: TRBV9; CDR3 protein: ASSPGLAVYEQY
J gene: TRBJ2-7; V gene: TRBV3-1; CDR3 protein: ASSQDIGFSSYEQY
J gene: TRBJ1-3; V gene: TRBV7-2; CDR3 protein: ASNNRLSGNTIY
J gene: TRBJ2-3; V gene: TRBV20-1; CDR3 protein: SARLADSTDTQY
J gene: TRBJ1-3; V gene: TRBV9; CDR3 protein: ASSGFRDSGNTIY
J gene: TRBJ2-2; V gene: TRBV5-8; CDR3 protein: ASSLRLAATGELF
J gene: TRBJ2-6; V gene: TRBV7-9; CDR3 protein: ASSSGHQRANVLT
J gene: TRBJ2-2; V gene: TRBV28; CDR3 protein: ASSLDTYTGELF
J gene: TRBJ1-1; V gene: TRBV4-1; CDR3 protein: ASRQTWANTEAF
J gene: TRBJ2-3; V gene: TRBV7-9; CDR3 protein: ASSPRLAGLPSLRTDTQY
J gene: TRBJ2-7; V gene: TRBV9; CDR3 protein: ASSAKTSGSYEQY
J gene: TRBJ2-1; V gene: TRBV27; CDR3 protein: ASSPTSGGSYNEQF
J gene: TRBJ2-7; V gene: TRBV4-1; CDR3 protein: ASSQGAGTGIYEQY
J gene: TRBJ2-3; V gene: TRBV28; CDR3 protein: ASSLWLAASTDTQY
J gene: TRBJ2-2; V gene: TRBV12-5; CDR3 protein: ASADLTLREWPNTGELF
J gene: TRBJ2-4; V gene: TRBV15; CDR3 protein: ATSRVGIREVAKNIQY
J gene: TRBJ1-1; V gene: TRBV29-1; CDR3 protein: SVEPTGKVGEAF
J gene: TRBJ2-3; V gene: TRBV6-4; CDR3 protein: ASSDSSGVTDTQY
J gene: TRBJ2-5; V gene: TRBV20-1; CDR3 protein: SARDGGGAETQY
J gene: TRBJ2-5; V gene: TRBV6-6; CDR3 protein: ASSYGPGRGPETQY
J gene: TRBJ2-1; V gene: TRBV20-1; CDR3 protein: SAQAQGLNEQF
J gene: TRBJ2-5; V gene: TRBV5-1; CDR3 protein: ASSLVGDPAQGTQY
J gene: TRBJ1-2; V gene: TRBV20-1; CDR3 protein: SARESYGYN
J gene: TRBJ2-7; V gene: TRBV10-3; CDR3 protein: AISATAQSSYEQY
J gene: TRBJ1-2; V gene: TRBV12-3/TRBV12-4; CDR3 protein: ASSSYSPGGYT
J gene: TRBJ2-5; V gene: TRBV20-1; CDR3 protein: SASLAGGPEGETQY
J gene: TRBJ2-2; V gene: TRBV6-4; CDR3 protein: ASSAEPSAGTYTGELF
J gene: TRBJ1-5; V gene: TRBV6-1; CDR3 protein: ASIWDRVRNQPQH
J gene: TRBJ1-5; V gene: TRBV19; CDR3 protein: ASGTVNQPQH
J gene: TRBJ2-1; V gene: TRBV7-7; CDR3 protein: ASSSGLAAPYNEQF
J gene: TRBJ2-2; V gene: TRBV11-2; CDR3 protein: ASSLEGTGELF
J gene: TRBJ1-6; V gene: TRBV2; CDR3 protein: ASVDSLYNSPLH
J gene: TRBJ2-7; V gene: TRBV5-1; CDR3 protein: ASSEVQRTGQY
J gene: TRBJ2-3; V gene: TRBV20-1; CDR3 protein: SAPAGGASTDTQY
J gene: TRBJ2-1; V gene: TRBV5-8; CDR3 protein: ASSLQGTGNF
J gene: TRBJ2-2; V gene: TRBV2; CDR3 protein: ASSRDRGYTGELF
J gene: TRBJ2-3; V gene: TRBV24-1; CDR3 protein: ATSDPSSRADTQY
J gene: TRBJ1-2; V gene: TRBV20-1; CDR3 protein: SARVGTTYGYT
J gene: TRBJ1-2; V gene: TRBV5-1; CDR3 protein: ASSLGHGDGYT
J gene: TRBJ2-5; V gene: TRBV10-1; CDR3 protein: ASSVASGGAQETQY
J gene: TRBJ1-5; V gene: TRBV12-3/TRBV12-4; CDR3 protein: ASSFNLNQPQH
J gene: TRBJ2-5; V gene: TRBV5-1; CDR3 protein: ASSLGGYQETQY
J gene: TRBJ1-6; V gene: TRBV10-3; CDR3 protein: AISGDRGPDSPLH
J gene: TRBJ1-5; V gene: TRBV15; CDR3 protein: ATSRDLSGFQPQH
J gene: TRBJ2-5; V gene: TRBV5-1; CDR3 protein: ASTLGELEETQY
J gene: TRBJ2-3; V gene: TRBV20-1; CDR3 protein: SARDFVRNTDTQY
J gene: TRBJ2-3; V gene: TRBV6-5; CDR3 protein: ASSPQAPGTQY
J gene: TRBJ1-1; V gene: TRBV20-1; CDR3 protein: SARVFGTEAF
J gene: TRBJ2-7; V gene: TRBV5-6; CDR3 protein: ASSLPSSYEQY
J gene: TRBJ2-1; V gene: TRBV4-3; CDR3 protein: ASSQETGNEQF
J gene: TRBJ2-4; V gene: TRBV30; CDR3 protein: AWSVKRGAKNIQY
J gene: TRBJ2-5; V gene: TRBV24-1; CDR3 protein: ATSDRPTGEETQY
J gene: TRBJ1-1; V gene: TRBV12-3/TRBV12-4; CDR3 protein: ASTVHDGGMNTEAF